The next 31 T cell receptor beta chains were all read from a single sample in a study of OX40 agonist ivuxolimab in advanced cancers. Assay: immunoSEQ multiplex PCR; the TCRdb copy retains only in-frame clones and omits some. Of tens of thousands of clones in the sample, approximately 80% were seen once. The input for sequencing was CD4+ or CD8+ T cells sorted from blood, taken in a trial of the OX40 agonist ivuxolimab. These receptor sequences come from an adult with an advanced solid tumor such as melanoma, head and neck, liver or kidney cancer.

V gene TRBV5-4 combines with J gene TRBJ2-7; 12 nucleotides agree with TRBD2. Looked up from germline, CDR1 is SGHNT and CDR2 is YYREEE (reference sequence). Trimming cost V 9 bases and J 2 bases; bases outside gene matches: 6. This CDR3 has 14 amino acids. The CDR3 loop is CAISGLAGTYEQYV. The CDR3, as DNA: TGTGCCATCTCGGGACTAGCGGGTACCTACGAGCAGTACGTC.

The chain has TRBV7-8 and TRBJ2-7; 10 bases are a match to TRBD2. The V gene end was trimmed by 4 bases and the J gene end by 5 bases; junction bases not matched to a gene: 5. Germline V CDR1 and CDR2: SGHVS, FQNEAQ. The CDR3 has 14 residues. In DNA, the CDR3 is TGTGCCAGCAGCTCTCTAGCGGGAGCCCACGAGCAGTACTTC. Amino acids: CASSSLAGAHEQYF. The whole variable domain, remainder taken from reference TRBV7-8 and TRBJ2-7, is GAGVSQSPRYKVAKRGQDVALRCDPISGHVSLFWYQQALGQGPEFLTYFQNEAQLDKSGLPSDRFFAERPEGSVSTLKIQRTQQEDSAVYLCASSSLAGAHEQYFGPGTRLTVT.

This chain links TRBV30 with TRBJ2-3; TRBD2 might be the D (5 bases). V lost 0 bases to trimming and J lost 0 bases, with 7 bases between them. Looked up from germline, CDR1 is GTSNPN and CDR2 is SVGIG (reference sequence). This CDR3 is 14 amino acids long. The CDR3 region has the DNA TGTGCCTGGAGTGTCGGGGTTAGCACAGATACGCAGTATTTT. This codes for CAWSVGVSTDTQYF.

This clone has just a few counts. V usage is TRBV9 and J usage is TRBJ2-7; D not resolved. Trimming pared 0 bases from V and 0 bases from J, leaving 7 bases between. CDR1 and CDR2 from the germline V gene are SGDLS and YYNGEE. This CDR3 is built from 14 residues. CDR3 sequence reads: CASSVDYNSYEQYF. The DNA of the CDR3 is TGTGCCAGCAGCGTAGACTACAACTCCTACGAGCAGTACTTC.

This clone was seen a handful of times. The rearrangement links TRBV10-1 to TRBJ2-1; 9 positions agree with TRBD2. The ends lost 3 bases at V and 9 bases at J; junction bases unmatched: 18. This CDR3 region has 18 residues. CDR1 is WNHNN and CDR2 is SYGVQD in the germline V gene (reference sequence). CDR3 region: CASSDPGTSHIMDREQFF. CDR3 sequence (DNA): TGCGCCAGCAGTGACCCCGGGACTAGCCATATAATGGATCGTGAGCAGTTCTTC.

The gene calls are TRBV5-4 and TRBJ2-5; 10 nucleotides align to TRBD2. V was pared by 3 bases and J by 6 bases, with 8 bases of the junction left unmatched. CDR1 is SGHNT, CDR2 YYREEE, per germline (reference sequence). The length of the CDR3 is 15 residues. The CDR3 DNA follows: TGTGCCAGCAGCTCGCAGGGGACTAGCGAGAAGACCCAGTACTTC. It codes for CASSSQGTSEKTQYF.

The chain links TRBV7-9 to TRBJ1-3; D unclear. Per germline, CDR1 SEHNR and CDR2 FQNEAQ (reference sequence). The CDR3 extends over 15 amino acids. The V end lost 3 bases, the J end lost 0 bases, and 9 bases lay between the germline ends. CDR3 nucleotide sequence: TGTGCCAGCAGCTTGGTTGGCAGCTCTGGAAACACCATATATTTT. The encoded protein is CASSLVGSSGNTIYF.

V is TRBV9 and J is TRBJ1-1; unclear D gene. The germline V gene has CDR1 SGDLS and CDR2 YYNGEE. The CDR3 runs to 14 residues. The V gene lost 0 bases and the J gene lost 13 bases, with 19 bases spanning the gap. The CDR3 DNA sequence: TGTGCCAGCAGCGTAGCCCCCCACTCTCCGTCGAGTTTCTTT. Residues: CASSVAPHSPSSFF.

This chain uses TRBV6-5 with TRBJ1-5, with D possibly matching TRBD1 (5 bases). The CDR3 covers 16 residues. CDR1 and CDR2 from the germline V gene are MNHEY and SVGAGI. The ends were cut back, 4 bases at V and 3 bases at J, with 16 bases in the middle. For the CDR3, the DNA is TGTGCCAGCAGTTCTCTTACCGGGGGTTACAATCAGCCCCAGCATTTT. Encoded protein: CASSSLTGGYNQPQHF.

The chain uses TRBV19 and TRBJ2-1, with D perhaps matching TRBD1 or TRBD2 (5 bases each). The germline CDR1 and CDR2 sequences are LNHDA and SQIVND (reference sequence). Trimming took off 1 base at V and 10 bases at J, with 38 bases between the two ends. The CDR3 is 22 amino acids. The CDR3 region has the DNA TGTGCCAGTAGTATAGTTCCTGGGACGTCCGTAACCGAGCGGAAAACCCGCCGGGAGCAGTTCTTC. It codes for CASSIVPGTSVTERKTRREQFF.

The V call is TRBV4-3, the J call TRBJ2-7; 10 nucleotides match TRBD2. This CDR3 contains 13 residues. Germline V gives CDR1 LGHNA, CDR2 YSLEER. The V gene end was trimmed by 3 bases and the J gene end by 6 bases; junction bases not matched to a gene: 2. The CDR3: CASSQTSGSEQYF. The CDR3 DNA follows: TGCGCCAGCAGCCAGACTAGCGGGTCCGAGCAGTACTTC.

The genes are TRBV30 and TRBJ2-2; TRBD2 is a possible D gene (5 bases). V was cut by 3 bases and J by 2 bases, with 13 bases left in between. The CDR3 sequence is 15 residues long. Germline V gives CDR1 GTSNPN, CDR2 SVGIG (reference sequence). CDR3 loop: CAWSPASYNTGELFF. The CDR3 DNA reads as TGTGCCTGGAGCCCGGCTAGCTATAACACCGGGGAGCTGTTTTTT. Full variable domain (remainder filled in from reference TRBV30 and TRBJ2-2): SQTIHQWPATLVQPVGSPLSLECTVEGTSNPNLYWYRQAAGRGLQLLFYSVGIGQISSEVPQNLSASRPQDRQFILSSKKLLLSDSGFYLCAWSPASYNTGELFFGEGSRLTVL.

This clone was counted only a few times. The rearrangement links TRBV19 to TRBJ1-2; TRBD1 aligns across 9 bases. CDR1 LNHDA and CDR2 SQIVND come from the germline V gene (reference sequence). The CDR3 loop spans 15 amino acids. The trim removed 3 bases at V and 6 bases at J, leaving 8 bases unmatched. DNA for the CDR3: TGTGCCAGTAGTATTAAAACACAGGGGGCAAATGGCTACACCTTC. This sequence encodes CASSIKTQGANGYTF.

CDR3 protein: CAISGPSGVQDTQYF. DNA of the CDR3: TGTGCCATCAGTGGCCCCTCAGGTGTCCAGGATACGCAGTATTTT. The V gene is TRBV10-3, the J gene TRBJ2-3; no firm D call. Germline CDR1 and CDR2: ENHRY and SYGVKD. Trimming removed 4 bases from V and 6 bases from J, with 17 bases in between. CDR3 length: 15 residues.

J is TRBJ2-2 and V is TRBV4-2; 10 bases map to TRBD2. The CDR3 sequence is 17 residues long. The V gene end was trimmed by 7 bases and the J gene end by 10 bases; junction bases not matched to a gene: 18. CDR1 and CDR2 (germline): LGHNA, YNFKEQ. The DNA of the CDR3 is TGTGCCAGCAACGATAGACAGACTAGCGGGTGGATGGAGGAGCTGTTTTTT. As protein: CASNDRQTSGWMEELFF.

This chain links TRBV18 with TRBJ2-7; the D is unclear. The V end lost 2 bases, the J end lost 0 bases, and 5 bases lay between the germline ends. Germline CDR1 KGHSH, CDR2 LQKENI. The CDR3 is 13 amino acids. DNA for the CDR3: TGTGCCAGCTCACCAACAGCCTCCTACGAGCAGTACTTC. This sequence encodes CASSPTASYEQYF.

The rearrangement links TRBV5-6 to TRBJ1-6, with D maybe TRBD1 (6 bases). V lost 2 bases and J lost 7, with 10 bases in between. The length of the CDR3 is 14 residues. CDR1 SGHDT and CDR2 YYEEEE come from the germline V gene. For the CDR3, the DNA is TGTGCCAGCAGCTTAGACAGGACAAATTCACCCCTCCACTTT. It specifies CASSLDRTNSPLHF.

The chain is built from TRBV7-8 and TRBJ2-1; perhaps TRBD2 as D (5 bases). Germline CDR1 SGHVS, CDR2 FQNEAQ. The CDR3 has 16 residues. The V and J ends lost 4 bases and 6 bases respectively, with 19 bases between them. CDR3: CASSSVDEGGTNEQFF. The CDR3 region has the DNA TGTGCCAGCAGCTCCGTCGACGAGGGCGGTACCAATGAGCAGTTCTTC.

The CDR3 nucleotides read TGTGCCAGCAGCTTCCAGGGACAGGTCCTTGGCTACACCTTC. It codes for CASSFQGQVLGYTF. The chain joins TRBV5-6 to TRBJ1-2, with 8 bases identical to TRBD1. Germline CDR1 is SGHDT and CDR2 is YYEEEE. V lost 2 bases and J lost 7; bases outside the gene matches: 7. The CDR3 length is 14 residues.

The gene calls are TRBV18 and TRBJ1-1; D remains ambiguous. V was shortened by 6 bases and J by 2 bases, with 16 bases between the two germline ends. The CDR3 covers 15 residues. The germline V gene has CDR1 KGHSH and CDR2 LQKENI. The CDR3 DNA reads as TGTGCCAGCTCCCCAAAAGACCCAGTCAACACTGAAGCTTTCTTT. It yields the protein CASSPKDPVNTEAFF.

This clone was seen a single time. The chain combines TRBV6-5 with TRBJ2-5; D is perhaps TRBD1 or TRBD2 (5 bases each). The DNA end is more similar to TRBJ2-7, so the J call may be wrong. The germline CDR1 and CDR2 sequences are MNHEY and SVGAGI. This CDR3 has 16 amino acids. In nucleotides, the CDR3 is TGTGCCAGCAGTTCGATGACCGGGGTGGGGGCCTACGAGCAGTACTTC. Its protein is CASSSMTGVGAYEQYF.

This clone was seen a few times. The chain joins TRBV30 to TRBJ2-6; D is unresolved. Germline loops: CDR1 GTSNPN, CDR2 SVGIG (reference sequence). The CDR3 has 15 residues. V lost 4 bases to trimming and J lost 0 bases, with 10 bases between them. CDR3 residues: CAWMGSHSGANVLTF. The CDR3 region has the DNA TGTGCCTGGATGGGCAGTCACTCTGGGGCCAACGTCCTGACTTTC.

The genes are TRBV5-8 and TRBJ1-2; possibly TRBD1 for D (5 bases). This CDR3 has 16 amino acids. Trimming took off 3 bases at V and 0 bases at J, with 15 bases between the two ends. Germline loops: CDR1 SGHTS, CDR2 YDEGEE. Written as DNA, the CDR3 is TGTGCCAGCAGCTGGAGAGTCAGGGCTGCTAACTATGGCTACACCTTC. It yields the protein CASSWRVRAANYGYTF. The full variable domain, in which reference TRBV5-8 and TRBJ1-2 provide the parts outside the CDR3, is EAGVTQSPTHLIKTRGQQATLRCSPISGHTSVYWYQQALGLGLQFLLWYDEGEERNRGNFPPRFSGRQFPNYSSELNVNALELEDSALYLCASSWRVRAANYGYTFGSGTRLTVV.

With respect to this clone: The same CDR3 can be traced to other DNA sequences in this sample. The chain employs TRBV6-1 and TRBJ2-1, with TRBD2 matching over 8 bases. V gave up 2 bases and J gave up 8 bases; unmatched junction bases: 5. This CDR3 spans 14 amino acids. In germline, CDR1 is MNHNS, CDR2 SASEGT. The CDR3 region is CASSERAGVDEQFF. CDR3 nucleotide sequence: TGTGCCAGCAGTGAACGAGCGGGAGTAGATGAGCAGTTCTTC.

This clone showed up just a few times. The chain recombines TRBV12-5 with TRBJ2-1; 12 bases are shared with TRBD2. Germline CDR1 reads LGHNT; CDR2 reads FRNRAP. The V gene end was trimmed by 4 bases and the J gene end by 8 bases; junction bases not matched to a gene: 9. This CDR3 spans 16 amino acids. CDR3 sequence reads: CASGSLTSGSRDEQFF. The CDR3 nucleotides read TGTGCTAGTGGTTCTTTGACTAGCGGGAGTCGGGATGAGCAGTTCTTC.

The rearrangement joins TRBV5-5 to TRBJ1-1; 12 nucleotides line up with TRBD1. CDR3 length equals 18 residues. V dropped 4 bases and J dropped 3; count of bases not matched to a gene: 13. CDR1 SGHKS and CDR2 YYEKEE come from the germline V gene (reference sequence). CDR3 bases: TGTGCCAGCAGCACGGGACAGGGGGCGCAGATGGGCGACACTGAAGCTTTCTTT. It codes for CASSTGQGAQMGDTEAFF.

The rearrangement links TRBV5-6 to TRBJ2-5; D possibly corresponds to TRBD1 (6 bases). Germline loops: CDR1 SGHDT, CDR2 YYEEEE. V lost 0 bases and J 7 bases, leaving 7 bases between the germline ends. This CDR3 contains 12 residues. The CDR3 sequence: CASSLGGGTQYF. The CDR3 nucleotides read TGTGCCAGCAGCTTGGGAGGGGGGACCCAGTACTTC.

Points on this clone: This specimen includes other DNA sequences encoding the same CDR3. The chain joins TRBV5-1 to TRBJ2-3; 7 positions match TRBD2. The V and J ends lost 3 bases and 4 bases, in that order; junction bases with no gene match: 2. The germline gives CDR1 SGHRS, CDR2 YFSETQ. The CDR3 length is 13 residues. The CDR3 DNA follows: TGCGCCAGCAGCTCCCGGGGGGCAGATACGCAGTATTTT. Protein product: CASSSRGADTQYF.

The chain is built from TRBV5-4 and TRBJ2-1, with a tentative D call TRBD2 (6 bases). In germline, CDR1 is SGHNT, CDR2 YYREEE (reference sequence). Deletions cut 4 bases from V and 7 bases from J, with 18 bases between. The CDR3 has 15 amino acids. The CDR3 DNA follows: TGTGCCAGCAGCCCGGGTTACGGGGGTATAAATGAGCAGTTCTTC. As protein: CASSPGYGGINEQFF.

V usage is TRBV29-1 and J usage is TRBJ1-2, with a tentative D call TRBD1 (6 bases). V lost 4 bases to trimming and J lost 4 bases, with 10 bases between them. CDR1 is SQVTM and CDR2 is ANQGSEA in the germline V gene. The CDR3 spans 12 residues. The DNA of the CDR3 is TGCAGCGTTGTTACAGGGAGCTATGGCTACACCTTC. This codes for CSVVTGSYGYTF.

The chain uses TRBV5-5 and TRBJ2-7, with D unresolved. This CDR3 contains 13 residues. Germline loops: CDR1 SGHKS, CDR2 YYEKEE (reference sequence). Trimming stripped 2 bases from V and 3 bases from J, with 9 bases between. The CDR3 loop is CASSLSDFYEQYF. CDR3 bases: TGTGCCAGCAGCTTATCTGATTTCTACGAGCAGTACTTC.